This paragraph covers one T cell receptor (beta chain) sequence. Its specificity is not known. The primer mix had 60 Vbeta and 13 Jbeta primers. Repertoires were generated with immunoSEQ multiplex PCR, while TCRdb's copy carries only in-frame clones and drops some. Of 90,000 to 110,000 clones in the sample, 77% are singletons; the top ten hold 8.6%. The sample comes from a study of cytomegalovirus exposure and HLA in healthy donors. Germline V gene data show CDR1 as KGHSH and CDR2 as LQKENI. The CDR3 spans 16 residues. Trimming removed 4 bases at V and 3 bases at J, with 17 bases between. Study findings and constraints: Rates of TCR association differed by HLA locus in a later analysis, with DRB1 highest and HLA-C lowest.

The V gene is TRBV18, the J gene TRBJ2-3; a possible D gene is TRBD1 (6 bases). This receptor was obtained from a woman aged 40-49 years in good health and CMV-seropositive. The sequenced sample consisted of PBMCs. This chain's CDR3 is CASSLDTGPPTDTQYF. CDR3 DNA sequence: TGTGCCAGCTCACTGGATACAGGGCCACCAACAGATACGCAGTATTTT.